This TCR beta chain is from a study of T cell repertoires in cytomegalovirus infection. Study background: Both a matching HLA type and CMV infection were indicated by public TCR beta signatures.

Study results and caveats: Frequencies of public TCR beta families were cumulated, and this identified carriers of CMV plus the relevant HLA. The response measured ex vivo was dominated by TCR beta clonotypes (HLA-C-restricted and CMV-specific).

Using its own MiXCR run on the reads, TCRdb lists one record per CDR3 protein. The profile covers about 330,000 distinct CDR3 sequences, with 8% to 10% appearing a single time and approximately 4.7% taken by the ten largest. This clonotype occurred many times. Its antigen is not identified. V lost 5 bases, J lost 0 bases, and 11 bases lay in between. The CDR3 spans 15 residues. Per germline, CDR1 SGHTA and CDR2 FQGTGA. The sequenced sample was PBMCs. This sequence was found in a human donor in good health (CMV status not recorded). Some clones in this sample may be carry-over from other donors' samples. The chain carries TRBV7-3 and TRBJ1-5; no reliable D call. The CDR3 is CASSPPRDSNQPQHF. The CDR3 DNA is TGTGCCAGCAGCCCCCCCCGCGATAGCAATCAGCCCCAGCATTTT.